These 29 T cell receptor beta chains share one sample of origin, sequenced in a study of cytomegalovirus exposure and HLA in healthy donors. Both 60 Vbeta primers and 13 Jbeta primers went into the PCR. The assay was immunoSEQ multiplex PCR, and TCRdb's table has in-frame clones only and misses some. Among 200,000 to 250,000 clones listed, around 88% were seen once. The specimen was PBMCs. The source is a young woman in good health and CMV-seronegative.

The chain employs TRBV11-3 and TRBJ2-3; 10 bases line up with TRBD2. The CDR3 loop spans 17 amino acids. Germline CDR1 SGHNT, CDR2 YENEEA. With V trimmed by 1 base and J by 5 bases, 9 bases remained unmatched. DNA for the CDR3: TGTGCCAGCAGCTTAGGGGCTTGGGCTAGCGGGGGAGATACGCAGTATTTT. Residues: CASSLGAWASGGDTQYF. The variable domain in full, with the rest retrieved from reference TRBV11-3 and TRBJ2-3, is EAGVVQSPRYKIIEKKQPVAFWCNPISGHNTLYWYLQNLGQGPELLIRYENEEAVDDSQLPKDRFSAERLKGVDSTLKIQPAELGDSAVYLCASSLGAWASGGDTQYFGPGTRLTVL.

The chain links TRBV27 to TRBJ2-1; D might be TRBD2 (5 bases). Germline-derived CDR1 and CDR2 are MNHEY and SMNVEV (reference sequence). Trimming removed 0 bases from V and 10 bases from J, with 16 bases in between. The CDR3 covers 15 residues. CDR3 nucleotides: TGTGCCAGCAGTTTATCGGAGGTGGTGGGGAAGGAGCAGTTCTTC. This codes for CASSLSEVVGKEQFF.

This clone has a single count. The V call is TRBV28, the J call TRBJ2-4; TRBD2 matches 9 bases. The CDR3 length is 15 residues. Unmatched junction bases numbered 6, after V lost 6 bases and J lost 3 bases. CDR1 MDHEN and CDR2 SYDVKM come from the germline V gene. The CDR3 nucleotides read TGTGCCAGCAGCGTAGCGGGAGATGTCAAAAACATTCAGTACTTC. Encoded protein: CASSVAGDVKNIQYF.

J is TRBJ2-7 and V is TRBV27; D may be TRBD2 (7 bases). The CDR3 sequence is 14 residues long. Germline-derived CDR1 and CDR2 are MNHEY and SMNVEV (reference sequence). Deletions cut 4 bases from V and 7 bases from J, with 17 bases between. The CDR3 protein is CASSSSGGLGEQYF. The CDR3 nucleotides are TGTGCCAGCAGTTCCTCCGGGGGGCTGGGAGAGCAGTACTTC.

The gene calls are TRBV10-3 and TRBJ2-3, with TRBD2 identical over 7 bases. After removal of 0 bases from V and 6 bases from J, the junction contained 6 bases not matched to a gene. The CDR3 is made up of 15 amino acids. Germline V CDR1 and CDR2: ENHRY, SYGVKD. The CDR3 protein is CAISESVGGQDTQYF. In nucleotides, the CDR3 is TGTGCCATCAGTGAGTCGGTGGGAGGGCAGGATACGCAGTATTTT.

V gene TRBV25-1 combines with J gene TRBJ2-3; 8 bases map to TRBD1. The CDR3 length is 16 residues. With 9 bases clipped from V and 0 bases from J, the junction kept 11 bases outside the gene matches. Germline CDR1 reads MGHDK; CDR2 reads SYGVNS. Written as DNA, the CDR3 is TGTGCCAGGGGACAGGAGCGATACGATAGCACAGATACGCAGTATTTT. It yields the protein CARGQERYDSTDTQYF.

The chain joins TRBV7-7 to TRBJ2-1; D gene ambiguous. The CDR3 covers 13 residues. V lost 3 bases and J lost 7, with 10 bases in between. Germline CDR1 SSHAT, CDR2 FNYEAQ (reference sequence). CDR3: CASSFAAGNEQFF. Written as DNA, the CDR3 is TGTGCCAGCAGCTTCGCGGCTGGGAATGAGCAGTTCTTC.

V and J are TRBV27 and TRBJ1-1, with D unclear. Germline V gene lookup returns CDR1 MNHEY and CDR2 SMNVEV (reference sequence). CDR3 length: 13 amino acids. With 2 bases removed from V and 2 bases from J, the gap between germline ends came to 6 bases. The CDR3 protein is CASSLNRNTEAFF. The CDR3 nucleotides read TGTGCCAGCAGTTTAAACAGAAACACTGAAGCTTTCTTT.

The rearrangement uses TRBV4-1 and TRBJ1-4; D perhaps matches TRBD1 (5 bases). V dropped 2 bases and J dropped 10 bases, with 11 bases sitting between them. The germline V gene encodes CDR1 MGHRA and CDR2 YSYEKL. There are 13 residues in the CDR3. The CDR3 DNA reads TGCGCCAGCAGCCAACTGGGGCAGGGAAAACTGTTTTTT. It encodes CASSQLGQGKLFF.

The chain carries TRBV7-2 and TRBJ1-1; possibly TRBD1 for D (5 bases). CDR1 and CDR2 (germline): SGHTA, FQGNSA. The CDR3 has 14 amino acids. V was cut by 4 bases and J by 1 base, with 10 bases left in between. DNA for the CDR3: TGTGCCAGCAGCTCGGGACTGACGAACACTGAAGCTTTCTTT. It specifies CASSSGLTNTEAFF.

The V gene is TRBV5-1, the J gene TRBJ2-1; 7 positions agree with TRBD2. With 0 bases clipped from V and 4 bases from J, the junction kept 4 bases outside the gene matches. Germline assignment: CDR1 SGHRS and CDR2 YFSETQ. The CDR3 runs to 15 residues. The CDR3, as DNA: TGCGCCAGCAGCTTGGAATTGCGGGGGTACAATGAGCAGTTCTTC. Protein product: CASSLELRGYNEQFF.

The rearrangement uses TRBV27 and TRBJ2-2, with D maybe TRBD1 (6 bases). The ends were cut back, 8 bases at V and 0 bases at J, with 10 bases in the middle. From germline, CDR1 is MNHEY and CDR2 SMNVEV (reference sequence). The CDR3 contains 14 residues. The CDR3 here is CASQRTANTGELFF. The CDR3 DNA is TGTGCCAGCCAAAGGACAGCGAACACCGGGGAGCTGTTTTTT.

The CDR3 DNA follows: TGTGCCAGCAGCTTATTAGTTCCGGGATTTTATTCACCCCTCCACTTT. It encodes CASSLLVPGFYSPLHF. The chain uses TRBV7-2 and TRBJ1-6; D gene unclear. Trimming stripped 2 bases from V and 8 bases from J, with 16 bases between. This CDR3 region has 16 residues. Germline V gene sequence: CDR1 SGHTA, CDR2 FQGNSA.

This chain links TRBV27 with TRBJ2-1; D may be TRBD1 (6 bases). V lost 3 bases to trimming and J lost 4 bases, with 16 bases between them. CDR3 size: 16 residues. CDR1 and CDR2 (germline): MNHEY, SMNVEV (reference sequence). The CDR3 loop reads CASSFLRARGYNEQFF. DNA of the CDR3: TGTGCCAGCAGTTTTTTACGGGCCAGGGGATACAATGAGCAGTTCTTC.

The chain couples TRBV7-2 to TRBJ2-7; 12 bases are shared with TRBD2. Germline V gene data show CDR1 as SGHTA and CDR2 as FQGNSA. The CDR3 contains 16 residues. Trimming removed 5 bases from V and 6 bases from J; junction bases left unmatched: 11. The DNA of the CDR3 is TGTGCCAGCAGCCTTCGTTCTAGCGGGGGGGCCCGCGAGCAGTACTTC. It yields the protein CASSLRSSGGAREQYF.

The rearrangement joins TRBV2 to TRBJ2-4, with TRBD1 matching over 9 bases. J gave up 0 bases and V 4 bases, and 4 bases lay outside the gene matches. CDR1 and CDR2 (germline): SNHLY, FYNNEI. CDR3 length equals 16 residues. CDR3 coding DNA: TGTGCCAGCAGTGCCGACAGGGGGACAGCCAAAAACATTCAGTACTTC. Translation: CASSADRGTAKNIQYF. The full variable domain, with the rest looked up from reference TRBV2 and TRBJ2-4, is EPEVTQTPSHQVTQMGQEVILRCVPISNHLYFYWYRQILGQKVEFLVSFYNNEISEKSEIFDDQFSVERPDGSNFTLKIRSTKLEDSAMYFCASSADRGTAKNIQYFGAGTRLSVL.

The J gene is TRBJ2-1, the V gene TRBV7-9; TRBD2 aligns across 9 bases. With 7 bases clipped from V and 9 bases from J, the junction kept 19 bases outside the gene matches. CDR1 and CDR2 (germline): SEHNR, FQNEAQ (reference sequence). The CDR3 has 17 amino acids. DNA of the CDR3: TGTGCCAGCAAACCGGCATGGCGGGAGGGTTTAAACACTGAGCAGTTCTTC. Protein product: CASKPAWREGLNTEQFF.

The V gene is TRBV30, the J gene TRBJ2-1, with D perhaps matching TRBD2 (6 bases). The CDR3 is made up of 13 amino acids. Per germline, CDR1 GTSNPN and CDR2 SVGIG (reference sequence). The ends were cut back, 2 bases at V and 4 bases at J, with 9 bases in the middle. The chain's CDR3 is CAWSPSAYNEQFF. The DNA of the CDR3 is TGTGCCTGGAGTCCTAGCGCGTACAATGAGCAGTTCTTC.

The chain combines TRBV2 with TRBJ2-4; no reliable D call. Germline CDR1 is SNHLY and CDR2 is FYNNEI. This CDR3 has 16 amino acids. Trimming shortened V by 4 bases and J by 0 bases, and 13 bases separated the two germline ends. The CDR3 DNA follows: TGTGCCAGCAGTGTAGAACCGCCACTAGCCAAAAACATTCAGTACTTC. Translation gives CASSVEPPLAKNIQYF.

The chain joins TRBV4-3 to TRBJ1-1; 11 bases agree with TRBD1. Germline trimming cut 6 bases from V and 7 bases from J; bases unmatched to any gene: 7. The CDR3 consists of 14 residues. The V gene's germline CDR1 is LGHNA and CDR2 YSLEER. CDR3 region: CASRTGQGGHEAFF. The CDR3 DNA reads TGCGCCAGCAGAACGGGACAGGGGGGGCATGAAGCTTTCTTT.

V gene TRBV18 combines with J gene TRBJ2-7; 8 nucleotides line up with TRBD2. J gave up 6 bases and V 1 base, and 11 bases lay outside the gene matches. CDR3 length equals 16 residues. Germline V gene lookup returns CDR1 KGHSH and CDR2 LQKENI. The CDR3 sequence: CASSPRGGGWLGEQYF. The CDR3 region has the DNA TGTGCCAGCTCACCACGAGGCGGGGGGTGGCTCGGCGAGCAGTACTTC.

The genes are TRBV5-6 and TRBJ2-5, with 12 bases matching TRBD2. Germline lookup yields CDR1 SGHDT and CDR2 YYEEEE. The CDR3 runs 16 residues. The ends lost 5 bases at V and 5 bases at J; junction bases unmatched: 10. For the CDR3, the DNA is TGTGCCAGCAGTGTAGGACTAGCGGGACCGAGTGAGACCCAGTACTTC. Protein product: CASSVGLAGPSETQYF. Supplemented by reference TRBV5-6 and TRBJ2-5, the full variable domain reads DAGVTQSPTHLIKTRGQQVTLRCSPKSGHDTVSWYQQALGQGPQFIFQYYEEEERQRGNFPDRFSGHQFPNYSSELNVNALLLGDSALYLCASSVGLAGPSETQYFGPGTRLLVL.

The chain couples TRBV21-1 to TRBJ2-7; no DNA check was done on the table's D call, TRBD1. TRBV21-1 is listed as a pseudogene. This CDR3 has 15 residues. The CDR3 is CASSSWTGPYYEQYF. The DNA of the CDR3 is TGTGCCAGCAGCAGTTGGACAGGGCCTTACTACGAGCAGTACTTC.

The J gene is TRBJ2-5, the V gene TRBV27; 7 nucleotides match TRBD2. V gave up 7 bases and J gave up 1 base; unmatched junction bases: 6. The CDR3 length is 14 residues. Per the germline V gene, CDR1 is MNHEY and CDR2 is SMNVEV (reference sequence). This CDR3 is CASTLGLVQETQYF. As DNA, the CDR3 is TGTGCCAGCACCCTAGGACTAGTCCAAGAGACCCAGTACTTC.

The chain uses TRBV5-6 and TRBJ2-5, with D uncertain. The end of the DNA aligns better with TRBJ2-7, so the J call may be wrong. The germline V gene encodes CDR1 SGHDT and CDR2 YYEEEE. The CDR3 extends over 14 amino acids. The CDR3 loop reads CASSLADTIHEQYF. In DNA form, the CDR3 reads TGTGCCAGCAGCTTGGCCGACACCATTCACGAGCAGTACTTC.

CDR3 loop: CASSTVGGRQETQYF. As DNA, the CDR3 is TGTGCCAGCAGCACCGTCGGGGGACGTCAGGAGACCCAGTACTTC. The genes are TRBV7-9 and TRBJ2-5, with D maybe TRBD2 (6 bases). Per the germline V gene, CDR1 is SEHNR and CDR2 is FQNEAQ (reference sequence). The V end lost 5 bases, the J end lost 5 bases, and 18 bases lay between the germline ends. The CDR3 spans 15 residues.

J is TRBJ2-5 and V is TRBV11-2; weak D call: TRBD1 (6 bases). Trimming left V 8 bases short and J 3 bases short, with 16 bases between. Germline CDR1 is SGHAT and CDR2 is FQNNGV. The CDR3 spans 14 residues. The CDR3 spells CASREGDTKETQYF. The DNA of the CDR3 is TGTGCCAGCCGTGAGGGGGATACTAAAGAGACCCAGTACTTC.

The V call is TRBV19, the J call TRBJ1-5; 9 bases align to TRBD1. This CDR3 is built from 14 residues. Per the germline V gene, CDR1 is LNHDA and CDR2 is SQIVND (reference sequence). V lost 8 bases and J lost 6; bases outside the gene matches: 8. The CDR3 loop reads CASHRDRVGQPQHF. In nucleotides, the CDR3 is TGTGCCAGTCACCGGGACAGGGTGGGTCAGCCCCAGCATTTT.

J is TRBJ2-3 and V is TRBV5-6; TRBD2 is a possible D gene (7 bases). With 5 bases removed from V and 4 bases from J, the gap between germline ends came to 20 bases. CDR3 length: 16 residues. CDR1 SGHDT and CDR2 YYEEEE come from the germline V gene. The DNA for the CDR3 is TGTGCCAGCAGAGGGCCCGGGGGGCTCCCGCCAGATACGCAGTATTTT. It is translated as CASRGPGGLPPDTQYF. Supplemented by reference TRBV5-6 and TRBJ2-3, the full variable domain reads DAGVTQSPTHLIKTRGQQVTLRCSPKSGHDTVSWYQQALGQGPQFIFQYYEEEERQRGNFPDRFSGHQFPNYSSELNVNALLLGDSALYLCASRGPGGLPPDTQYFGPGTRLTVL.